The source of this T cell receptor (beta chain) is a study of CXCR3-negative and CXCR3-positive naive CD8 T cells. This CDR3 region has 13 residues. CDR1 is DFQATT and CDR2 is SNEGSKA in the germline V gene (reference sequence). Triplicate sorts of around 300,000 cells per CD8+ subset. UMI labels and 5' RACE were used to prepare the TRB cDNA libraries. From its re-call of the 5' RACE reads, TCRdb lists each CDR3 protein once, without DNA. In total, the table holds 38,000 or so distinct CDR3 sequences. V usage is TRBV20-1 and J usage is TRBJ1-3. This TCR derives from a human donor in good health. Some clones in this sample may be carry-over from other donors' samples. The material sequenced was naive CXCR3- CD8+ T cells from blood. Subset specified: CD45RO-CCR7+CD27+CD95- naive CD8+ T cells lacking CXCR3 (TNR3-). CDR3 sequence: CSAREWSGNTIYF.